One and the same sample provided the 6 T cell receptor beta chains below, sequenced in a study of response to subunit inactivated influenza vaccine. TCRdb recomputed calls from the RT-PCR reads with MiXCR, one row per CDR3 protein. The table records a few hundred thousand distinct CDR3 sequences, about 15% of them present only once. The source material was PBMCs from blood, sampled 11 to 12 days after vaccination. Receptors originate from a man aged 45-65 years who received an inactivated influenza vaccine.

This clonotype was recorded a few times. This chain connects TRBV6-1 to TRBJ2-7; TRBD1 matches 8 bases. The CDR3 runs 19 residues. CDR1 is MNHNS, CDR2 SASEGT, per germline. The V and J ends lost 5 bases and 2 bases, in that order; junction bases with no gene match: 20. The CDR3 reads CASSRAHSPGTGNPYEQYF. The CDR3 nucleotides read TGTGCCAGCAGTCGAGCCCACTCTCCCGGGACAGGAAACCCCTACGAGCAGTACTTC.

In nucleotides, the CDR3 is TGTGCCAGCAGCTTTGAGGTTGGGCCCCAGCATTTT. Translation: CASSFEVGPQHF. The J gene is TRBJ1-5, the V gene TRBV12-1. TRBV12-1 is annotated as a pseudogene. The CDR3 contains 12 residues.

DNA for the CDR3: TGTGCCACCAGTGATTTCGGCGGGGGGGCCCCTACCTACAATGAGCAGTTCTTC. Amino acid sequence: CATSDFGGGAPTYNEQFF. The V gene is TRBV24-1, the J gene TRBJ2-1; TRBD2 aligns across 9 bases. The germline V gene has CDR1 KGHDR and CDR2 SFDVKD. CDR3 length: 18 amino acids. The J segment lost 2 bases and the V segment lost 1 base, leaving 8 bases of the junction unmatched.

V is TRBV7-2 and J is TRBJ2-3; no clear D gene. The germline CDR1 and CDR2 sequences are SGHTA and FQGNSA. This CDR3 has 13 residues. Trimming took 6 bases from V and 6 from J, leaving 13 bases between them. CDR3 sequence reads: CASSQPKADTQYF. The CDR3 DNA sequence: TGTGCCAGCAGTCAACCGAAGGCGGATACGCAGTATTTT.

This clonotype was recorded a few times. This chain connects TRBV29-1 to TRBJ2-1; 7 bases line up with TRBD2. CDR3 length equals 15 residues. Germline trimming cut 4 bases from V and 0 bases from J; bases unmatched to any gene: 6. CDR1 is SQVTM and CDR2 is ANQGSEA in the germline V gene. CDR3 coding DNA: TGCAGCGTTGGGTGGGAGGGCCTCTCCTACAATGAGCAGTTCTTC. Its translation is CSVGWEGLSYNEQFF.

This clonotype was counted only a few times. In DNA form, the CDR3 reads TGCGCCAGCAGCTTGTCCCCCCAGAGGAACACCGGGGAGCTGTTTTTT. Translated: CASSLSPQRNTGELFF. The chain employs TRBV5-1 and TRBJ2-2; D is undetermined. There are 16 residues in the CDR3. Trimming shortened V by 1 base and J by 1 base, and 11 bases separated the two germline ends. The V gene's germline CDR1 is SGHRS and CDR2 YFSETQ.